Listed below are T cell receptor beta chains from one sample, sequenced in a study of human T cells and chemical hapten exposure. Via MiXCR, TCRdb re-called the RACE reads, giving one row per CDR3 protein. The sample shows approximately 84,000 distinct CDR3 sequences, roughly 10% of them seen only once. Sequences were derived from whole blood, sampled in connection with sensitization to the hapten diphenylcyclopropenone (DPC). Source of these receptors: a woman aged 25-40 years with alopecia areata. Some clones in this sample may be carry-over from other donors' samples. Both conserved end residues are part of each CDR3. The D gene is left open where the match is weak. Expanded clones are given a class, and other clones once, few, many or no size at all.

d_call	j_call	clone_size	v_call	cdr3_aa	cdr3_nt
TRBD2	TRBJ2-1	many	TRBV5-1	CASSLGVAGNNEQFF	TGCGCCAGCAGCTTGGGAGTAGCGGGAAATAATGAGCAGTTCTTC
-	TRBJ1-5	many	TRBV7-2	CASSLGVNQPQHF	TGTGCCAGCAGCTTAGGGGTAAATCAGCCCCAGCATTTT
-	TRBJ2-2	many	TRBV12-3/TRBV12-4	CASSLRGRELFF	TGTGCCAGCAGTTTACGGGGGCGGGAGCTGTTTTTT
TRBD1	TRBJ1-6	many	TRBV7-3	CASSLRGTDNSPLHF	TGTGCCAGCAGCTTAAGGGGGACAGATAATTCACCCCTCCACTTT
-	TRBJ1-3	few	TRBV30	CAWSVLGGNTIYF	TGTGCCTGGAGTGTACTTGGGGGAAACACCATATATTTT
-	TRBJ1-2	many	TRBV20-1	CSARAGTYGYTF	TGCAGTGCTAGAGCGGGGACATATGGCTACACCTTC
-	TRBJ2-3	many	TRBV7-2	CASRFRGGGTDTQYF	TGTGCCAGCAGATTCAGAGGGGGGGGCACAGATACGCAGTATTTT
TRBD2	TRBJ2-1	few	TRBV27	CASSLSGLAGYNEQFF	TGTGCCAGCAGTTTATCAGGACTAGCGGGGTACAATGAGCAGTTCTTC
TRBD2	TRBJ2-3	-	TRBV28	CATWAGTSGTDTQYF	TGTGCCACCTGGGCCGGGACTAGCGGCACAGATACGCAGTATTTT
TRBD2	TRBJ2-7	few	TRBV10-3	CAISGAGTKGYEQYF	TGTGCCATCAGTGGAGCAGGGACTAAGGGATACGAGCAGTACTTC
-	TRBJ1-3	few	TRBV30	CAWRSPGRTGNTIYF	TGTGCCTGGAGGTCGCCGGGAAGGACTGGAAACACCATATATTTT
-	TRBJ2-4	few	TRBV5-6	CASSLFSEVIF	TGTGCCAGCAGCTTGTTTTCAGAAGTAATCTTC
-	TRBJ2-6	many	TRBV28	CASNLPGPSGANVLTF	TGTGCCAGCAACCTCCCGGGACCTAGTGGGGCCAACGTCCTGACTTTC
-	TRBJ2-4	-	TRBV4-2	CASSQDYAKNIQYF	TGTGCCAGCAGCCAGGATTATGCCAAAAACATTCAGTACTTC
TRBD2	TRBJ2-7	many	TRBV5-1	CASSPRLAGSYEQYF	TGCGCCAGCAGCCCGCGACTAGCGGGGTCCTACGAGCAGTACTTC
TRBD1	TRBJ2-7	few	TRBV6-5	CASSRATGTGVHEQYF	TGTGCCAGCAGCCGAGCTACCGGGACAGGGGTACACGAGCAGTACTTC
-	TRBJ2-4	few	TRBV28	CASSLSSGAEIAKNIQYF	TGTGCCAGCAGTTTATCGTCAGGGGCAGAAATAGCCAAAAACATTCAGTACTTC
-	TRBJ2-5	-	TRBV9	CASSGLDQETQYF	TGTGCCAGCAGCGGACTAGACCAAGAGACCCAGTACTTC
-	TRBJ1-3	many	TRBV6-5	CASSYSGSGNTIYF	TGTGCCAGCAGTTACTCAGGCTCTGGAAACACCATATATTTT
-	TRBJ1-5	many	TRBV12-2	CASRLMGDREGNQPQHF	TGTGCAAGTCGCTTAATGGGGGACCGAGAGGGCAATCAGCCCCAGCATTTT
TRBD1	TRBJ2-2	-	TRBV29-1	CSAPDRGRDGELFF	TGCAGCGCCCCGGACAGGGGGCGGGACGGGGAGCTGTTTTTT
-	TRBJ2-7	many	TRBV27	CASSPRRRHKAGQYF	TGTGCCAGCAGTCCCCGCCGGCGGCACAAAGCGGGGCAGTACTTC
-	TRBJ1-2	few	TRBV28	CASSSSLSGYTF	TGTGCCAGCAGTTCGAGTCTATCCGGCTACACCTTC
-	TRBJ2-5	few	TRBV9	CASSVENSLRETQYF	TGTGCCAGCAGCGTAGAGAACTCCTTAAGGGAGACCCAGTACTTC
-	TRBJ1-2	many	TRBV18	CASSPTTGEGYTF	TGTGCCAGCTCACCAACAACAGGAGAGGGCTACACCTTC
-	TRBJ2-1	-	TRBV29-1	CSVGAGGNEQFF	TGCAGCGTTGGTGCCGGCGGCAATGAGCAGTTCTTC
-	TRBJ2-7	few	TRBV20-1	CSAQDLPKAYEQYF	TGCAGTGCTCAGGACTTACCAAAGGCCTACGAGCAGTACTTC
TRBD1	TRBJ1-6	many	TRBV28	CASRDRGRNSPLHF	TGTGCCAGCAGGGACAGGGGGCGCAATTCACCCCTCCACTTT
-	TRBJ1-6	few	TRBV29-1	CSVAFGGDYNSPLHF	TGCAGCGTTGCTTTTGGGGGCGACTATAATTCACCCCTCCACTTT
TRBD1	TRBJ1-5	many	TRBV19	CASRVQGLGQPQHF	TGTGCCAGTAGAGTACAGGGGCTGGGACAGCCCCAGCATTTT
-	TRBJ2-1	few	TRBV11-2	CASSLRGGPGGEQFF	TGTGCCAGCAGCTTGAGGGGCGGGCCGGGCGGTGAGCAGTTCTTC
-	TRBJ2-2	-	TRBV30	CAWSVANTGELFF	TGTGCCTGGAGCGTAGCGAACACCGGGGAGCTGTTTTTT
-	TRBJ2-5	-	TRBV29-1	CSVSRGFGETQYF	TGCAGCGTGTCCCGGGGGTTTGGAGAGACCCAGTACTTC
-	TRBJ2-3	many	TRBV2	CASQFGRVSSTDTQYF	TGTGCCAGCCAATTCGGCCGAGTCTCTAGCACAGATACGCAGTATTTT
-	TRBJ1-2	many	TRBV14	CASSQRPASLYGYTF	TGTGCCAGCAGCCAAAGACCGGCCAGCCTGTATGGCTACACCTTC
-	TRBJ2-3	few	TRBV9	CASSVWITDTQYF	TGTGCCAGCAGCGTTTGGATCACAGATACGCAGTATTTT
-	TRBJ1-6	many	TRBV9	CASSSTDSPLHF	TGTGCCAGCAGCTCGACAGATTCACCCCTCCACTTT
TRBD1	TRBJ1-2	few	TRBV28	CASRKTGTDGYTF	TGTGCCAGCAGGAAGACAGGGACCGACGGCTACACCTTC
TRBD1	TRBJ2-1	-	TRBV5-5	CASSLRGQYNEQFF	TGTGCCAGCAGCTTGCGGGGACAGTACAATGAGCAGTTCTTC
TRBD2	TRBJ2-7	many	TRBV20-1	CSARDITSGSKYEQYF	TGCAGTGCTAGAGATATAACTAGCGGGAGTAAGTACGAGCAGTACTTC
-	TRBJ2-7	-	TRBV27	CASSRQETYEQYF	TGTGCCAGCAGTCGACAGGAGACCTACGAGCAGTACTTC
TRBD1	TRBJ1-2	-	TRBV19	CASSPRTGYGYTF	TGTGCCAGTAGTCCCCGGACAGGCTATGGCTACACCTTC
-	TRBJ1-6	-	TRBV13	CASSPRDPYSPLHF	TGTGCCAGCAGCCCCCGGGACCCATATTCACCCCTCCACTTT
-	TRBJ1-1	many	TRBV3-1	CASSLGWGVTEAFF	TGTGCCAGCAGCCTTGGCTGGGGGGTCACTGAAGCTTTCTTT
-	TRBJ1-6	many	TRBV6-1	CASSARDGYNSPLHF	TGTGCCAGCAGTGCCCGGGACGGATATAATTCACCCCTCCACTTT
-	TRBJ2-1	few	TRBV20-1	CSAHHYNEQFF	TGCAGTGCTCATCACTACAATGAGCAGTTCTTC
-	TRBJ2-7	many	TRBV7-2	CASSRSTPHVEQYF	TGTGCCAGCAGCCGGAGTACCCCCCACGTCGAGCAGTACTTC
-	TRBJ2-3	few	TRBV3-1	CASSQGRGRTDTQYF	TGTGCCAGCAGCCAAGGACGGGGACGCACAGATACGCAGTATTTT
-	TRBJ2-5	few	TRBV5-5	CASSLAPQQDSPGTQYF	TGTGCCAGCAGCTTGGCCCCCCAACAGGACTCCCCGGGGACCCAGTACTTC
TRBD1	TRBJ2-7	few	TRBV5-1	CASSGQGHYEQYF	TGCGCCAGCAGCGGACAGGGGCACTACGAGCAGTACTTC
-	TRBJ2-3	many	TRBV20-1	CSARVGRGAGDTQYF	TGCAGTGCTAGAGTGGGGCGGGGAGCAGGTGATACGCAGTATTTT